The 17 T cell receptor beta chains below all came from one sample that was sequenced in a study of regulatory dendritic cells for organ transplantation. Allogeneic regulatory or mature dendritic cells were co-cultured for four to six days with CFSE-labeled sorted T cells at 1:10. The method was immunoSEQ multiplex PCR; TCRdb's version includes in-frame clones alone and lacks a portion of them. Among roughly 23,000 clones listed, 65% to 90% were seen once. No cognate antigen is known for these TCRs. Source material: naive CD4+ T cells from blood cultured with dendritic cells. Indicated subset: CD45RA+ naive T cells. These TCRs come from a human donor in good health.

CDR3 coding DNA: TGTGCCAGCAGCTTATTTGGGACCCAGTACTTC. It codes for CASSLFGTQYF. J is TRBJ2-5 and V is TRBV7-2; no clear D. Trimming removed 2 bases at V and 7 bases at J, with 5 bases between. CDR3 length: 11 amino acids. Per germline, CDR1 SGHTA and CDR2 FQGNSA.

The rearrangement links TRBV4-3 to TRBJ2-5; tentatively, D is TRBD2 (7 bases). Looked up from germline, CDR1 is LGHNA and CDR2 is YSLEER. The CDR3 sequence is 14 residues long. V was cut by 4 bases and J by 5 bases, with 14 bases left in between. The CDR3 DNA is TGCGCCAGCAGCCCTGGGGGGGCCAGTGAGACCCAGTACTTC. Protein product: CASSPGGASETQYF.

The chain employs TRBV30 and TRBJ2-7; 7 positions agree with TRBD2. Germline V gene sequence: CDR1 GTSNPN, CDR2 SVGIG (reference sequence). This CDR3 contains 14 residues. V dropped 0 bases and J dropped 3; count of bases not matched to a gene: 5. CDR3 in DNA: TGTGCCTGGAGTGTGGGGGGGGGACTCTACGAGCAGTACTTC. Translated, it gives CAWSVGGGLYEQYF.

This chain uses TRBV7-2 with TRBJ2-1, with 10 bases that match TRBD2. CDR3 length equals 15 residues. V trimming: 6 bases; J trimming: 8 bases; junction bases outside the gene matches: 10. Looked up from germline, CDR1 is SGHTA and CDR2 is FQGNSA. The DNA for the CDR3 is TGTGCCAGCAGGAAGCGGGAGGGCTGGTTGGATGAGCAGTTCTTC. It codes for CASRKREGWLDEQFF.

The V gene is TRBV30, the J gene TRBJ1-2; no clear D. CDR1 is GTSNPN and CDR2 is SVGIG in the germline V gene (reference sequence). Trimming shortened V by 4 bases and J by 4 bases, and 13 bases separated the two germline ends. The CDR3 extends over 13 amino acids. CDR3 sequence: CAWISRRGYGYTF. In nucleotides, the CDR3 is TGTGCCTGGATCAGCAGGCGAGGCTATGGCTACACCTTC.

Of note for this clone: At one boundary the junction diverges from the germline segment, which might be a read error. The rearrangement uses TRBV7-7 and TRBJ2-3; D gene ambiguous. The CDR3 sequence is 13 residues long. Germline V CDR1 and CDR2: SSHAT, FNYEAQ (reference sequence). In nucleotides, the CDR3 is TGTGCTAGCAGCCAACTGGGCACAGATACGCAGTATTTT. Encoded protein: CASSQLGTDTQYF.

The J gene is TRBJ1-1, the V gene TRBV10-2, with D maybe TRBD1 (5 bases). This CDR3 is 15 amino acids long. Per the germline V gene, CDR1 is WSHSY and CDR2 is SAAADI. Deletions cut 4 bases from V and 5 bases from J, with 17 bases between. The CDR3 here is CASSAFGRGGTEAFF. CDR3 nucleotide sequence: TGCGCCAGCAGTGCTTTTGGGAGGGGAGGAACTGAAGCTTTCTTT.

The chain combines TRBV19 with TRBJ1-3; 7 nucleotides match TRBD1. V was pared by 5 bases and J by 0 bases, with 4 bases of the junction left unmatched. The germline gives CDR1 LNHDA, CDR2 SQIVND (reference sequence). The CDR3 spans 15 residues. For the CDR3, the DNA is TGTGCCAGTAGTTTGGACAGGAGCTCTGGAAACACCATATATTTT. Translated, it gives CASSLDRSSGNTIYF.

V is TRBV5-5 and J is TRBJ1-1; no definite D call. Germline V gene lookup returns CDR1 SGHKS and CDR2 YYEKEE (reference sequence). The CDR3 totals 14 residues. Trimming removed 1 base from V and 1 base from J, with 8 bases in between. CDR3 sequence reads: CASSLPIGNTEAFF. CDR3 coding DNA: TGTGCCAGCAGCTTGCCGATCGGGAACACTGAAGCTTTCTTT.

The gene calls are TRBV4-2 and TRBJ2-7; TRBD2 matches at 10 bases. Germline V gene sequence: CDR1 LGHNA, CDR2 YNFKEQ. V gave up 0 bases and J gave up 0 bases; unmatched junction bases: 11. The CDR3 has 19 residues. This CDR3 reads CASSQDFGTSVDFSYEQYF. DNA of the CDR3: TGTGCCAGCAGCCAAGACTTCGGGACTAGCGTGGATTTCTCCTACGAGCAGTACTTC.

This chain uses TRBV6-5 with TRBJ1-3; D not certain. The CDR3 extends over 13 amino acids. CDR1 and CDR2 from the germline V gene are MNHEY and SVGAGI. Trimming left V 6 bases short and J 4 bases short, with 10 bases between. The CDR3 loop reads CASRWAGGNTIYF. CDR3 DNA: TGTGCCAGCAGATGGGCAGGCGGAAACACCATATATTTT.

The chain joins TRBV2 to TRBJ2-7; D might be TRBD1 (5 bases). Germline lookup yields CDR1 SNHLY and CDR2 FYNNEI. Trimming pared 8 bases from V and 6 bases from J, leaving 11 bases between. The CDR3 loop spans 11 amino acids. The CDR3 is CASGQGVEQYF. The CDR3 region has the DNA TGTGCCAGCGGTCAGGGCGTCGAGCAGTACTTC.

The chain carries TRBV4-2 and TRBJ1-1, with D perhaps TRBD1 (6 bases). The CDR3 totals 16 residues. CDR1 is LGHNA and CDR2 is YNFKEQ in the germline V gene. Trimming shortened V by 2 bases and J by 3 bases, and 16 bases separated the two germline ends. The CDR3 is CASSQSIYREDTEAFF. The CDR3 bases are TGTGCCAGCAGCCAATCAATTTACAGGGAGGACACTGAAGCTTTCTTT.

The chain links TRBV18 to TRBJ2-1; 7 bases line up with TRBD2. V was pared by 5 bases and J by 15 bases, with 19 bases of the junction left unmatched. This CDR3 is 15 amino acids long. The V gene's germline CDR1 is KGHSH and CDR2 LQKENI. The CDR3 reads CASSASWREGNNPFF. The CDR3 coding sequence is TGTGCCAGCTCAGCTAGTTGGAGGGAGGGCAATAATCCGTTCTTC. Combining the CDR3 with reference TRBV18 and TRBJ2-1 gives the whole variable domain NAGVMQNPRHLVRRRGQEARLRCSPMKGHSHVYWYRQLPEEGLKFMVYLQKENIIDESGMPKERFSAEFPKEGPSILRIQQVVRGDSAAYFCASSASWREGNNPFFGPGTRLTVL.

V gene TRBV6-1 combines with J gene TRBJ2-5; the D gene is possibly TRBD2 (5 bases). V gave up 9 bases and J gave up 2 bases, with 19 bases separating them. This CDR3 has 15 residues. Germline V gene sequence: CDR1 MNHNS, CDR2 SASEGT. In nucleotides, the CDR3 is TGTGCCAGAGGTGGGGAGCCACAACCACAAGAGACCCAGTACTTC. Protein: CARGGEPQPQETQYF.

This chain links TRBV11-3 with TRBJ2-1; TRBD1 might be the D (6 bases). Germline V gene sequence: CDR1 SGHNT, CDR2 YENEEA. This CDR3 has 15 residues. V lost 5 bases and J lost 1, with 12 bases in between. The CDR3, as DNA: TGTGCCAGCAGCCGTAGGACAGTTTCCTACAATGAGCAGTTCTTC. This gives the protein CASSRRTVSYNEQFF.

The chain recombines TRBV28 with TRBJ2-1; 14 bases fit TRBD2. CDR3 length equals 15 residues. CDR1 and CDR2 from the germline V gene are MDHEN and SYDVKM. Germline trimming cut 5 bases from V and 9 bases from J; bases unmatched to any gene: 6. The CDR3 sequence is CASSPGTSGSGEQFF. The CDR3 DNA reads as TGTGCCAGCAGTCCAGGGACTAGCGGGAGCGGTGAGCAGTTCTTC.